The 11 T cell receptor beta chains below come from one sample, sequenced in a study of blood T cell repertoires in COVID-19 (dated by TCRdb to the early 2020s). Library method: the immunoSEQ multiplex PCR assay. Entries here come from immuneACCESS through TCRdb and include only in-frame sequences with V and J called. Some clones fail to appear in such tables; in the studies checked, an unresolved V gene covers under half of the shortfall, and the cause of the remainder is unknown. The sample data list approximately 97,000 clones, and about 85% of these were observed just once. The ten largest account for 2% to 2.5% of the sample. The source material was peripheral blood. These receptors all come from a man aged 50-59 years with active COVID-19.

This chain links TRBV6-4 with TRBJ2-1; D is possibly TRBD2 (5 bases). The CDR3 length is 13 residues. Germline V gene lookup returns CDR1 MRHNA and CDR2 SNTAGT. V gave up 5 bases and J gave up 5 bases, with 10 bases separating them. The CDR3 DNA is TGTGCCAGCAGTCGTGAGGGTAACAATGAGCAGTTCTTC. It encodes CASSREGNNEQFF.

Only one count was recorded for this clone. V is TRBV25-1 and J is TRBJ1-6, with 8 nucleotides matching TRBD1. CDR3 length: 14 amino acids. Germline-derived CDR1 and CDR2 are MGHDK and SYGVNS. V dropped 2 bases and J dropped 9; count of bases not matched to a gene: 3. The CDR3 protein is CASSERQGLSPLHF. CDR3 bases: TGTGCCAGCAGTGAAAGACAGGGGCTTTCACCCCTCCACTTT.

This sequence joins TRBV12-5 and TRBJ1-2; the D is unclear. The germline V gene has CDR1 LGHNT and CDR2 FRNRAP. Trimming stripped 0 bases from V and 0 bases from J, with 11 bases between. The CDR3 loop spans 16 amino acids. The CDR3 DNA reads TGTGCTAGTGGTTTGGTACTGAGGGCGACTAACTATGGCTACACCTTC. Translated, it gives CASGLVLRATNYGYTF.

The chain couples TRBV5-1 to TRBJ1-1, with a possible D match to TRBD1 (6 bases). The CDR3 contains 16 residues. CDR1 and CDR2 (germline): SGHRS, YFSETQ. The ends were cut back, 4 bases at V and 5 bases at J, with 21 bases in the middle. The CDR3: CASSLIGGQIRTEAFF. The DNA of the CDR3 is TGCGCCAGCAGCCTGATAGGGGGACAAATTAGGACTGAAGCTTTCTTT.

The table lists this clone with a few counts. The rearrangement joins TRBV4-1 to TRBJ2-1; D remains ambiguous. Looked up from germline, CDR1 is MGHRA and CDR2 is YSYEKL. Trimming stripped 1 base from V and 4 bases from J, with 14 bases between. The CDR3 sequence is 16 residues long. The CDR3 loop reads CASSQARVRSYNEQFF. Written as DNA, the CDR3 is TGCGCCAGCAGCCAAGCCCGCGTAAGGAGTTACAATGAGCAGTTCTTC.

This clone has just one count. The V gene is TRBV27, the J gene TRBJ1-2; D might be TRBD1 (5 bases). Germline V gives CDR1 MNHEY, CDR2 SMNVEV (reference sequence). The CDR3 loop spans 14 amino acids. With 5 bases removed from V and 2 bases from J, the gap between germline ends came to 12 bases. The CDR3 DNA follows: TGTGCCAGCAGTGGGGGGGTTGGGAACTATGGCTACACCTTC. This codes for CASSGGVGNYGYTF.

The CDR3 here is CASSRRGGTEAFF. DNA of the CDR3: TGTGCCAGCAGTCGGCGGGGGGGCACTGAAGCTTTCTTT. This rearrangement joins TRBV28 to TRBJ1-1; perhaps TRBD1 as D (5 bases). This CDR3 spans 13 amino acids. Germline CDR1 MDHEN, CDR2 SYDVKM. Trimming pared 5 bases from V and 4 bases from J, leaving 11 bases between.

This chain uses TRBV4-3 with TRBJ1-2; D is possibly TRBD1 (6 bases). The germline V gene has CDR1 LGHNA and CDR2 YSLEER. Trimming stripped 0 bases from V and 6 bases from J, with 11 bases between. The CDR3 covers 14 residues. Here the CDR3 DNA reads TGCGCCAGCAGCCAAGATTGGGACAATAATGGCTACACCTTC. It yields the protein CASSQDWDNNGYTF.

The V gene is TRBV10-2, the J gene TRBJ2-4; possible D gene TRBD1, 5 bases. Germline V gene sequence: CDR1 WSHSY, CDR2 SAAADI. The CDR3 loop spans 17 amino acids. V lost 3 bases and J lost 6, with 21 bases in between. The CDR3 spells CASSDTFGAPKGNIQYF. The DNA for the CDR3 is TGCGCCAGCAGTGATACATTTGGGGCTCCAAAGGGAAACATTCAGTACTTC.

The rearrangement links TRBV12-5 to TRBJ1-1; D not resolved. The germline CDR1 and CDR2 sequences are LGHNT and FRNRAP. The CDR3 extends over 13 amino acids. V lost 0 bases to trimming and J lost 8 bases, with 10 bases between them. The CDR3 DNA sequence: TGTGCTAGTGGTTTGGTACAACGGGTGGAAGCTTTCTTT. It encodes CASGLVQRVEAFF.

The chain recombines TRBV19 with TRBJ2-4, with TRBD1 matching 9 bases. The CDR3 runs to 16 residues. V gave up 2 bases and J gave up 7 bases; unmatched junction bases: 9. Per germline, CDR1 LNHDA and CDR2 SQIVND (reference sequence). CDR3 region: CASSIPPGQGANIQYF. CDR3 sequence (DNA): TGTGCCAGTAGTATACCCCCGGGACAGGGAGCGAACATTCAGTACTTC.